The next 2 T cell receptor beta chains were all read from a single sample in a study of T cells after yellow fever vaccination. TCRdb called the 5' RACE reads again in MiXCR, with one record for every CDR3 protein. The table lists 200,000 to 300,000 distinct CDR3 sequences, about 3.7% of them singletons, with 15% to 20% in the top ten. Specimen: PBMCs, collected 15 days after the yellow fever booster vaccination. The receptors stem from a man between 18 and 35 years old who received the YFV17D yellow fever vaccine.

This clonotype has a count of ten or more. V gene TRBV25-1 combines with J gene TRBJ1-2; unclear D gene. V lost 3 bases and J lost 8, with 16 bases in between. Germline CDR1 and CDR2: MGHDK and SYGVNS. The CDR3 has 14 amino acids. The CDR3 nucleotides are TGTGCCAGCAGTGATCCCGGCCCCGAGAGAGGCTACACCTTC. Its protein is CASSDPGPERGYTF.

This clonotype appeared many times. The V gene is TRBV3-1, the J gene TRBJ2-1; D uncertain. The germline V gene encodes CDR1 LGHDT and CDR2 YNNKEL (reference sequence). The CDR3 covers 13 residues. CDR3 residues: CAAGSLGNNEQFF. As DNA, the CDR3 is TGTGCGGCCGGGTCTTTAGGTAATAATGAGCAGTTCTTC.